Included here is one T cell receptor beta chain sequence, with context. The data were obtained in a study of CD8 T cells in Susac syndrome. There are 11 residues in the CDR3. Germline V gene sequence: CDR1 SGHTA, CDR2 FQGTGA. V lost 4 bases and J 8 bases, leaving 6 bases between the germline ends. It was with random hexamers that roughly 0.45 to 1 ug RNA was reverse transcribed. TCRdb called the immunoSEQ multiplex PCR reads again in MiXCR, with one record for every CDR3 protein. The sample records approximately 150,000 distinct CDR3 sequences, approximately 94% being singletons. The rearrangement joins TRBV7-3 to TRBJ2-1; D unresolved. Material for sequencing was CD4+ T cells from PBMCs. The clonotype was recovered from a human donor with multiple sclerosis. The CDR3 DNA follows: TGTGCCAGCAGCTCCAACCATGAGCAGTTCTTC. It yields the protein CASSSNHEQFF.